The clone carrying this TCR beta chain was counted many times. The target antigen is unknown. V trimming: 3 bases; J trimming: 4 bases; junction bases outside the gene matches: 7. The CDR3 totals 16 residues. In germline, CDR1 is SGDLS, CDR2 YYNGEE. Each CDR3 protein gets one entry after TCRdb re-called the multiplex PCR reads with MiXCR. The sample records some 52,000 distinct CDR3 sequences, under 50% being singletons. These data originate in a study of breast tumors, draining lymph nodes, adjacent tissues. Overall study results and limits: Compared with lymph nodes, tumors were less diverse; compared with nontumor tissue, more.

Input material: breast tumor tissue. The chain links TRBV9 to TRBJ2-5; 12 bases line up with TRBD2. This TCR was recovered from a female donor with breast cancer. Some clones in this sample may be carry-over from other donors' samples. CDR3 nucleotides: TGTGCCAGCAGCGCCTTACTAGCGGGAGGAGGAGAGACCCAGTACTTC. As protein: CASSALLAGGGETQYF.